This T cell receptor (beta chain) was identified during a study of blood T cell repertoires in COVID-19. Whole-study context: The origin of the acute and convalescent COVID-19 samples was the United States, Italy and Spain. The analysed material was cDNA or gDNA that came from T cells, B-cell-depleted T cells, or PBMCs.

The method was immunoSEQ multiplex PCR; TCRdb's version includes in-frame clones alone and lacks a portion of them. The sample records 130,000 to 150,000 clones, approximately 87% being singletons. Those enrolled, adults aged roughly 18 to 100 years, came from about two dozen US areas. Sample: PBMCs or T cells enriched from blood (not recorded which). The sequence was collected from a woman between 25 and 40 years old with acute COVID-19.

The CDR3 DNA reads TGTGCCAGCCACGGACTAGCGGGATCCCATGAGCAGTTCTTC. Translation gives CASHGLAGSHEQFF. The V call is TRBV2, the J call TRBJ2-1; 12 bases line up with TRBD2. The germline CDR1 and CDR2 sequences are SNHLY and FYNNEI. The ends lost 8 bases at V and 8 bases at J; junction bases unmatched: 7. CDR3 length: 14 amino acids.